These T cell receptor beta chains were read from a single sample in a study of T cell responses to AZD1222 COVID-19 vaccine. Assay used: immunoSEQ multiplex PCR; TCRdb lists only in-frame clones, some missing. The sample contains about 200,000 clones, 90% to 95% of which appear only once. Sample: peripheral blood, taken 28 days after the second AZD1222 dose. The receptors derive from an adult who received the AZD1222 COVID-19 vaccine. Each CDR3 is given with its conserved first and last residue.

v_gene,CDR3aa
TRBV11-1,CASSSDRGPSPLHF
TRBV21-1,CASRVQGVVNQPQHF
TRBV5-1,CASSLVNSQDTQYF
TRBV19,CASSIEGWTSGGRTDTQYF
TRBV5-1,CASTLTAGSSYEQYF
TRBV7-9,CASSSGRVPYEQYF
TRBV5-4,CASSLGRATTGELFF
TRBV11-2,CASSHLRGVGIRGYTF
TRBV7-6,CASSPGLAGPSYEQYF
TRBV7-8,CASSLAARNYGYTF
TRBV9,CASSVGAQGGPQETQYF
TRBV28,CASRPAGPGQPQHF
TRBV4-1,CASSQGLAGALSGANVLTF